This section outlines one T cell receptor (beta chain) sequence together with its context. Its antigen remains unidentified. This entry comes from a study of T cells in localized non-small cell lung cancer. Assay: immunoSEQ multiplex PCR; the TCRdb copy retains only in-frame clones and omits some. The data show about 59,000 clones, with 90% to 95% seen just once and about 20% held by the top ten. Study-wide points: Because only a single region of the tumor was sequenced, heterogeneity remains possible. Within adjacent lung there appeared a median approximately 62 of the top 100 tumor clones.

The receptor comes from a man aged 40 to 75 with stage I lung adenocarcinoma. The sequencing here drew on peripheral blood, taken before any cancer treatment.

CDR3 DNA: TGTGCCTGGAGTGGCCCGAGTGGTGAGCAGTTCTTC. This gives the protein CAWSGPSGEQFF. The rearrangement uses TRBV30 and TRBJ2-1, with D unresolved. The V and J ends lost 1 base and 9 bases respectively, with 10 bases between them. Germline loops: CDR1 GTSNPN, CDR2 SVGIG (reference sequence). This CDR3 is 12 amino acids long.